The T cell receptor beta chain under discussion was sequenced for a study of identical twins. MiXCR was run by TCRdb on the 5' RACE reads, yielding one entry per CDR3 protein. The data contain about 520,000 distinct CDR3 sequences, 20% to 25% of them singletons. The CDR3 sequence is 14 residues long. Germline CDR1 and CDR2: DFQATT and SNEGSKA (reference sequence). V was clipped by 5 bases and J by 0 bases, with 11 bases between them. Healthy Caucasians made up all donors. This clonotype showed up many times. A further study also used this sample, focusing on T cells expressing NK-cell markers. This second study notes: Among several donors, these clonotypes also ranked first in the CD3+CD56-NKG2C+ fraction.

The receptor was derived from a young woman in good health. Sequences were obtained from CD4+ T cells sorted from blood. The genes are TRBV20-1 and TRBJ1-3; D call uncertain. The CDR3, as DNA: TGCAGTGCTCTCTTTGCGGGCTCTGGAAACACCATATATTTT. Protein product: CSALFAGSGNTIYF.